This is a list of T cell receptor beta chains from one sample in a study of identical twins. TCRdb independently ran MiXCR on the 5' RACE reads; one entry per CDR3 protein. The table records under 300,000 distinct CDR3 sequences, about 13% of them present only once. These same data were also listed under a study on yellow fever vaccine responses in identical twins.

Sequencing used memory (CD45RO+) T cells sorted from blood. The receptors stem from a woman aged 18-29 years in good health. Each CDR3 is given with its conserved first and last residue. The D gene is left open where the match is weak. Clone size is given for some rows only: seen once, a few or many times, or a class if the clone is expanded.

J	size	V	D	DNA	CDR3
TRBJ1-2	many	TRBV12-3/TRBV12-4	-	TGTGCCAGCAGCTTGGGCACGGAGCGCGGCTACACCTTC	CASSLGTERGYTF
TRBJ2-2	many	TRBV6-4	-	TGTGCCAGCAGTGCCCTCGGAGGGGGGGGCACCGGGGAGCTGTTTTTT	CASSALGGGGTGELFF
TRBJ2-5	many	TRBV5-1	-	TGCGCCAGCAGCTTGGAGCTGGGGGCATCGGAAACCCAGTACTTC	CASSLELGASETQYF
TRBJ2-6	few	TRBV6-1	-	TGTGCCAGCAGGCAGGTACGCGGGGCCAACGTCCTGACTTTC	CASRQVRGANVLTF
TRBJ2-3	-	TRBV5-1	-	TGCGCCAGCAGCTTGGTCGGGGGCGCGGATACGCAGTATTTT	CASSLVGGADTQYF
TRBJ2-5	-	TRBV30	-	TGTGCCTGGAGGGCTTTTGGGACCCAGTACTTC	CAWRAFGTQYF
TRBJ2-1	few	TRBV14	TRBD2	TGTGCCAGCAGCCCCGGCCTAGCGGGATACCTGGAATACAATGAGCAGTTCTTC	CASSPGLAGYLEYNEQFF
TRBJ2-1	many	TRBV5-1	TRBD1	TGCGCCAGCAGCTACGGACAGGGAGAATACAATGAGCAGTTCTTC	CASSYGQGEYNEQFF
TRBJ2-5	few	TRBV20-1	-	TGCAGTGCTAGTCAAAAAGAGACCCAGTACTTC	CSASQKETQYF
TRBJ2-4	many	TRBV5-6	TRBD1	TGTGCCAGCAGCGCCCCGGGACAGGGGGTTCCCCTAGCCAAAAACATTCAGTACTTC	CASSAPGQGVPLAKNIQYF
TRBJ2-3	many	TRBV24-1	-	TGTGCCACCAGTGATTCCGGGCCTAGCACAGATACGCAGTATTTT	CATSDSGPSTDTQYF
TRBJ2-1	many	TRBV4-3	TRBD2	TGCGCCAGCAGCCAAGACTGGCGGGAGGGCCCCTACAATGAGCAGTTCTTC	CASSQDWREGPYNEQFF
TRBJ2-2	-	TRBV6-2/TRBV6-3	-	TGTGCCAGCAGGGACGGGGAGCTGTTTTTT	CASRDGELFF
TRBJ2-3	few	TRBV5-1	TRBD1	TGCGCCAGCAGCCGGGATCCGGGACAGTCAAATACGCAGTATTTT	CASSRDPGQSNTQYF
TRBJ2-7	few	TRBV12-3/TRBV12-4	TRBD1	TGTGCCAGCAGTCTCGGACAGGGGACGTTCGACGAGCAGTACTTC	CASSLGQGTFDEQYF
TRBJ2-2	many	TRBV25-1	-	TGTGCCAGCCAGGACTACAGGACAAACACCGGGGAGCTGTTTTTT	CASQDYRTNTGELFF
TRBJ2-3	few	TRBV27	TRBD1	TGTGCCAGCAGTCCCTCGGGACAGGGGATAGAGGATACGCAGTATTTT	CASSPSGQGIEDTQYF
TRBJ1-5	-	TRBV24-1	-	TGTGCCACCAGTGATTTTGTAGGGAGTCATCAGCCCCAGCATTTT	CATSDFVGSHQPQHF
TRBJ2-5	few	TRBV5-1	TRBD1	TGCGCCAGCAGCCGAACAGGGGCGGGCCCCGGTGAGACCCAGTACTTC	CASSRTGAGPGETQYF